This TCR beta chain appears in the sequencing data of a study of technical replicates of blood from four donors. In germline, CDR1 is LGHNA, CDR2 YSLEER. V lost 0 bases, J lost 4 bases, and 5 bases stayed unmatched. This CDR3 is built from 16 residues. TCRdb's copy holds only in-frame clones and misses some; the assay was immunoSEQ multiplex PCR. The table has tens of thousands of clones, 85% to 90% seen once. The rearrangement joins TRBV4-3 to TRBJ2-1; the match to TRBD2 covers 8 bases. The material sequenced was PBMCs. The receptor was isolated from a human donor in good health. Some clones in this sample may be carry-over from other donors' samples. CDR3 nucleotides: TGCGCCAGCAGCCAAGATTCTAGCGGGCTTTACAATGAGCAGTTCTTC. This sequence encodes CASSQDSSGLYNEQFF.